This T cell receptor beta chain was found in a study of regulatory T cells in long-lasting Graves disease. Study-level findings and limits: New patients shared fewer public clonotypes (around 880) than persistent patients did (about 2,700). The sample size was small, and this may have reduced accuracy.

In building TCR beta libraries, iRepertoire HTBI primers were used together with Arm-PCR of CDR3 regions. Each CDR3 protein gets one entry after TCRdb re-called the multiplex PCR reads with MiXCR. The sample holds 680,000 or so distinct CDR3 sequences, roughly 16% seen once. The time point here: newly diagnosed GD, antithyroid drugs for less than 3 months. From PBMCs, RNA was extracted and then used to make the TCR library. Notes on this clonotype: No antigen is known for it.

The germline V and J ends were trimmed by 0 bases and 11 bases, with 8 bases remaining between them. The CDR3 has 12 residues. Per germline, CDR1 WNHNN and CDR2 SYGVQD (reference sequence). In addition, the sample was reused for a study of T cells in Graves' hyperthyroidism and ophthalmopathy. That work states: In the first-round RT-PCR of the TCR CDR3, the HTBI primer set was used. Onset of ophthalmopathy came a median 6.5 months after the model predicted it.

V gene TRBV10-1 combines with J gene TRBJ2-1, with a weak D call TRBD2 (6 bases). Source: peripheral blood mononuclear cells (PBMCs), taken at new diagnosis, from a patient treated with antithyroid drugs. This TCR was sampled from a woman in her 30s with Graves disease. Here the CDR3 reads CASSESWTKQFF. The CDR3 DNA reads TGCGCCAGCAGTGAGTCATGGACTAAGCAGTTCTTC.